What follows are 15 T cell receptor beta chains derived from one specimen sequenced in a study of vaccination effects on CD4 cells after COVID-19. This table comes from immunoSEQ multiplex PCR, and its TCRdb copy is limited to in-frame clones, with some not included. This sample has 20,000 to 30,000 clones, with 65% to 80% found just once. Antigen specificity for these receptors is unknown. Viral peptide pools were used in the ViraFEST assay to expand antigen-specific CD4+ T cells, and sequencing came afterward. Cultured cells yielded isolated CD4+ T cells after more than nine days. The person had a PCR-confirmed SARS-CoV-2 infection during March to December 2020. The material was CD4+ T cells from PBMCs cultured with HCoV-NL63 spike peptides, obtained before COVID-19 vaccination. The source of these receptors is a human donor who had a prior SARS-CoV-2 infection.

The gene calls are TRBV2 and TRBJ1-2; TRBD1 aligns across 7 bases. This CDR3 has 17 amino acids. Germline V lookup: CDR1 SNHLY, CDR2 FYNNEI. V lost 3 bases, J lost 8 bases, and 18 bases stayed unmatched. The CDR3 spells CASSENLGNRGFNGYTF. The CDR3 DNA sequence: TGTGCCAGCAGTGAGAATCTCGGGAACAGGGGCTTCAACGGCTACACCTTC.

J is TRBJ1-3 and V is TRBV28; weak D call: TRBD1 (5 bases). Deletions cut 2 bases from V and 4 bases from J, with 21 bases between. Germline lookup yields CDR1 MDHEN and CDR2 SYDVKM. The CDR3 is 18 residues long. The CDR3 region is CASSLPGGGGLAGNTIYF. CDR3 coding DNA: TGTGCCAGCAGTTTACCGGGTGGGGGGGGATTAGCCGGAAACACCATATATTTT.

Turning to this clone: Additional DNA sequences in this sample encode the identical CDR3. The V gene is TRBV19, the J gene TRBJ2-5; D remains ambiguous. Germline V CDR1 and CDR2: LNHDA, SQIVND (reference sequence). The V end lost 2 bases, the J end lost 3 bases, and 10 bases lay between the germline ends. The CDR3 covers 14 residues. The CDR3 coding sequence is TGTGCCAGTAGTATAAGTGGTAGTGAAGAGACCCAGTACTTC. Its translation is CASSISGSEETQYF.

Written as DNA, the CDR3 is TGTGCCAGCAATTTAAACGCAGATACGCAGTATTTT. Amino acid sequence: CASNLNADTQYF. The genes are TRBV7-2 and TRBJ2-3; D is unresolved. V lost 7 bases, J lost 4 bases, and 9 bases lay in between. CDR1 SGHTA and CDR2 FQGNSA come from the germline V gene. The CDR3 covers 12 residues.

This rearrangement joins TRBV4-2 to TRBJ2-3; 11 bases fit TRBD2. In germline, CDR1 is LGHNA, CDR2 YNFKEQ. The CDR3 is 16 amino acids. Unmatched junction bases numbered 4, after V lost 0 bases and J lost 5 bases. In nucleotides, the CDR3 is TGTGCCAGCAGCCAAGAACTAGCGGGAGAGGTAGATACGCAGTATTTT. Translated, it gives CASSQELAGEVDTQYF.

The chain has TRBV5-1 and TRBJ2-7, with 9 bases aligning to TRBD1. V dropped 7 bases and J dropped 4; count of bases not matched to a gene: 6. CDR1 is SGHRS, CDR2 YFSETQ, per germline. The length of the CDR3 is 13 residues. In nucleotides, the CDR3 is TGCGCCAGCTCCTGGACAGGGGAGTACGAGCAGTACTTC. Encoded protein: CASSWTGEYEQYF.

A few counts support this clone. The CDR3 bases are TGTGCCAGCAGTGTCGACGGGGACGAGCAGTACTTC. Its protein is CASSVDGDEQYF. The rearrangement links TRBV12-3 or TRBV12-4 to TRBJ2-7, with a weak D call TRBD2 (5 bases). This CDR3 region has 12 residues. The germline V and J ends were trimmed by 5 bases and 5 bases, with 10 bases remaining between them.

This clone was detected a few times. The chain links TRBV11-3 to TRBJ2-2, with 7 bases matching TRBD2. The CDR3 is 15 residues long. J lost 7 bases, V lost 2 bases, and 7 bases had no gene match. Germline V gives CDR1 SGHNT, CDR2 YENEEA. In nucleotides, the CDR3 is TGTGCCAGCAGCTTAAGGGAGGGCCGTGGCGGGGAGCTGTTTTTT. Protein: CASSLREGRGGELFF.

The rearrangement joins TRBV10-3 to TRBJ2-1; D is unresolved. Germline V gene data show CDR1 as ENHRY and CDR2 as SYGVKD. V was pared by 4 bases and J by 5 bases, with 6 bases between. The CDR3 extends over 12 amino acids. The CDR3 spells CAISGSDNEQFF. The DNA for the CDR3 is TGTGCCATCAGTGGTTCCGACAATGAGCAGTTCTTC.

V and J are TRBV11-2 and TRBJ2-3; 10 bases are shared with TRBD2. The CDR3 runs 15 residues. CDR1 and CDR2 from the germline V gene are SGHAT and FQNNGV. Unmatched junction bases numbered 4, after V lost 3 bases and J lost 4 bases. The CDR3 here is CASSLSGGEADTQYF. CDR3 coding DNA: TGTGCCAGCAGCTTGAGCGGGGGGGAGGCAGATACGCAGTATTTT.

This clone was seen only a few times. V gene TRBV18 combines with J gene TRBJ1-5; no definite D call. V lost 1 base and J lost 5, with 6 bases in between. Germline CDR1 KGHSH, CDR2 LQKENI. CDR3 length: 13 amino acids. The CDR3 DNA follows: TGTGCCAGCTCACCACTCTCCGATCAGCCCCAGCATTTT. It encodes CASSPLSDQPQHF.

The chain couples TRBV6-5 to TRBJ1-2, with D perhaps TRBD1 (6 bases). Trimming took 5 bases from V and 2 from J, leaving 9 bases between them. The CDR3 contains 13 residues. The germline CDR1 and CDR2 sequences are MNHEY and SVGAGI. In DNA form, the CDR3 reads TGTGCCAGCAGTCCGGGACACAACTATGGCTACACCTTC. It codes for CASSPGHNYGYTF.

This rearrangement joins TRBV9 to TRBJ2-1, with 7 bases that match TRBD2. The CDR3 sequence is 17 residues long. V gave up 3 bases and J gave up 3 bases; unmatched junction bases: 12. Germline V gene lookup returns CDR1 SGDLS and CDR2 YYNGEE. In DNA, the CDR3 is TGTGCCAGCAGCGCTCCCAGGAGCGGGGCGAGCTACAATGAGCAGTTCTTC. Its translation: CASSAPRSGASYNEQFF.

This CDR3 is CASSGSGANVLTF. DNA of the CDR3: TGTGCCAGCAGCGGCTCTGGGGCCAACGTCCTGACTTTC. This sequence joins TRBV12-3 or TRBV12-4 and TRBJ2-6, with D unresolved. The V gene lost 6 bases and the J gene lost 0 bases, with 3 bases spanning the gap. This CDR3 comprises 13 residues.

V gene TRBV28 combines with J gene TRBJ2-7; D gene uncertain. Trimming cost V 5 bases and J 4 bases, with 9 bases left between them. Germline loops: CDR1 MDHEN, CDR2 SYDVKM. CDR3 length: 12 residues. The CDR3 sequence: CASSPDPYEQYF. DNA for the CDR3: TGTGCCAGCAGTCCAGACCCTTACGAGCAGTACTTC.